The clone carrying this T cell receptor beta chain was observed at least ten times. Its antigen is as yet unknown. RNA transcripts served as the template for amplifying TCR beta CDR3 regions. The HTBI primer set served for first-round RT-PCR of the TCR CDR3. TCRdb re-called the multiplex PCR reads through MiXCR, storing one row per CDR3 protein. The sample yields about 260,000 distinct CDR3 sequences, under 30% seen once. The data originate from a study of T cells in Graves' hyperthyroidism and ophthalmopathy. Findings and limits, study-wide: Ophthalmopathy was distinguished from stable hyperthyroidism by 13 V-J signatures.

Hyperthyroidism had been newly diagnosed in patients aged 18 to 65, and its duration was under 2 months. The diagnoses drew upon clinical symptoms, serum thyroxine and TRAb, thyroid ultrasound and orbital computed tomography. Blood from later-ophthalmopathy patients was taken at first hyperthyroidism diagnosis. This receptor was identified in a man aged 35-49 years with Graves' hyperthyroidism that later progressed to Graves' ophthalmopathy. Sequenced input: blood.

The CDR3: CASSQVRGNTGELFF. CDR3 sequence (DNA): TGCGCCAGCAGCCAAGTCCGGGGGAACACCGGGGAGCTGTTTTTT. The chain combines TRBV4-1 with TRBJ2-2; a weak D match, TRBD2 (5 bases). The CDR3 contains 15 residues. CDR1 MGHRA and CDR2 YSYEKL come from the germline V gene. The V end was cut by 1 base, the J end by 1 base, with 7 bases between.